This T cell receptor beta chain is from a study of vaccination and CD4 T cells after COVID-19. Background on the study: Post-COVID sampling occurred a median approximately 99 days after diagnosis (range 35 to 161). Each of the control cultures got a CEFX pool, an HIV-1 Nef pool, or no peptide.

Cultured CD4+ T-cell DNA underwent Oncomine TCR Beta short-read sequencing. TCRdb passed the PCR reads through MiXCR, listing each CDR3 protein once. The sample lists around 17,000 distinct CDR3 sequences, 38% occurring once. Treatment described: approximately nine-day PBMC culture with coronavirus spike peptide pools or control peptides (ViraFEST assay). This clonotype came up a few times. What it recognizes is unknown. This CDR3 has 14 residues. Per the germline V gene, CDR1 is DFQATT and CDR2 is SNEGSKA (reference sequence). V shed 1 base and J shed 2 bases, with 11 bases lying between them. Sequencing was done on a sample of CD4+ T cells from blood, cultured in vitro. The sequence came from a human donor who had recovered from COVID-19. This rearrangement joins TRBV20-1 to TRBJ1-2, with no clear D. The CDR3 loop reads CSARAVQLNYGYTF. In nucleotides, the CDR3 is TGCAGTGCTAGAGCCGTACAGTTAAACTATGGCTACACCTTC.